Shown below are 6 T cell receptor beta chains from a single sample sequenced in a study of cytomegalovirus exposure and HLA in healthy donors (dated 2017 in TCRdb). The library was generated by the immunoSEQ multiplex PCR assay. For the multiplex PCR, a mixture combining 60 forward primers for TCR Vbeta segments and 13 reverse primers for TCR Jbeta segments was used. As stored in TCRdb, this immuneACCESS dataset retains in-frame rearrangements with V and J assigned. A fraction of the clones does not appear; measured against another copy, unresolved V genes explain less than half of the discrepancy, and the remainder lacks a known reason. Counted in this sample were some 150,000 clones; almost 80% of them appeared once. The top ten constitute less than 8% of the sample. Material: PBMCs. Receptor source: a woman between 40 and 50 years old in good health and CMV-seropositive.

The V and J genes are TRBV7-3 and TRBJ2-5, with 15 bases that match TRBD2. This CDR3 comprises 17 residues. Trimming took 4 bases from V and 1 from J; bases not matched to a gene: 4. Germline CDR1 SGHTA, CDR2 FQGTGA. The CDR3 sequence is CASSSQGLAGGQETQYF. As DNA, the CDR3 is TGTGCCAGCAGCTCACAGGGACTAGCGGGGGGCCAAGAGACCCAGTACTTC.

In its sample, this clone was seen once. The chain joins TRBV6-1 to TRBJ1-5; unclear D gene. The CDR3 has 13 amino acids. Per germline, CDR1 MNHNS and CDR2 SASEGT. V dropped 6 bases and J dropped 4 bases, with 10 bases sitting between them. The CDR3 is CASRRAPNQPQHF. CDR3 nucleotides: TGTGCCAGCAGGCGGGCACCTAATCAGCCCCAGCATTTT.

This clone was detected once. V usage is TRBV28 and J usage is TRBJ2-7, with a tentative D call TRBD1 (5 bases). Germline loops: CDR1 MDHEN, CDR2 SYDVKM. V was trimmed by 5 bases and J by 3 bases, leaving 8 bases between them. The CDR3 runs 12 residues. CDR3 region: CASSNQGYEQYF. In DNA, the CDR3 is TGTGCCAGCAGTAACCAGGGCTACGAGCAGTACTTC.

The chain links TRBV27 to TRBJ2-2, with D possibly being TRBD1 (6 bases). CDR3 length equals 15 residues. With 5 bases removed from V and 5 bases from J, the gap between germline ends came to 15 bases. In germline, CDR1 is MNHEY, CDR2 SMNVEV (reference sequence). CDR3 amino acids: CASSPTAQGTGELFF. CDR3 DNA sequence: TGTGCCAGCAGTCCGACAGCCCAGGGGACCGGGGAGCTGTTTTTT.

The rearrangement joins TRBV2 to TRBJ1-4, with 12 bases identical to TRBD1. V dropped 5 bases and J dropped 8; count of bases not matched to a gene: 3. Germline-derived CDR1 and CDR2 are SNHLY and FYNNEI. The CDR3 has 14 residues. The CDR3 spells CASSRDRGREKLFF. The CDR3 DNA reads as TGTGCCAGCAGTAGGGACAGGGGGCGCGAAAAACTGTTTTTT.

This clone was observed a few times. The chain carries TRBV7-9 and TRBJ1-5; perhaps TRBD1 as D (6 bases). The CDR3 is made up of 15 amino acids. V lost 3 bases, J lost 2 bases, and 11 bases lay in between. CDR1 SEHNR and CDR2 FQNEAQ come from the germline V gene (reference sequence). The CDR3 DNA is TGTGCCAGCAGCTTGGGGGGGCGTGGCAATCAGCCCCAGCATTTT. It specifies CASSLGGRGNQPQHF.